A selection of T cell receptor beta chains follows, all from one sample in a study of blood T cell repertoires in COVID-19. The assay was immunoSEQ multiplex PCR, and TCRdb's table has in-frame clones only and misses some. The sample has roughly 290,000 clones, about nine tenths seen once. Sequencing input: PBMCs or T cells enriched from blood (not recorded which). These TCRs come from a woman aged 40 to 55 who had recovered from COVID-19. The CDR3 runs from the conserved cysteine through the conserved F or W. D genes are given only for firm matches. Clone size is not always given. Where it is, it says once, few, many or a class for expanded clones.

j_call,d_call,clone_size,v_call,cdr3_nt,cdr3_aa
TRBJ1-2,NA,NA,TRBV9,TGTGCCAGCAGCGTAGGTCAGACACCTAACTATGGCTACACCTTC,CASSVGQTPNYGYTF
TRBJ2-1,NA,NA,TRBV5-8,TGTGCCAGCAGCACCCGAGGGGGTAACTACAATGAGCAGTTCTTC,CASSTRGGNYNEQFF
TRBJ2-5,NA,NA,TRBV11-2,TGTGCCAGCAGATCTCTGGAACGGGGATCTCGGGAGACCCAGTACTTC,CASRSLERGSRETQYF
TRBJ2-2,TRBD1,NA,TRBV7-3,TGTGCCAGCAGAAATAGACAGGGGGGATCCGGGGAGCTGTTTTTT,CASRNRQGGSGELFF
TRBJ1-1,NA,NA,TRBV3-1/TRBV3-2,TGTGCCAGCAGCCAAGCCGGGGGGGTGGTCACTGAAGCTTTCTTT,CASSQAGGVVTEAFF
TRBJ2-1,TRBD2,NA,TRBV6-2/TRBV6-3,TGTGCCAGCAGTTTTTTCGGGACTAGTAGTGAGCAGTTCTTC,CASSFFGTSSEQFF
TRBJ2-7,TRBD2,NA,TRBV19,TGTGCCAGTAGCCTAGAGGGACTAGCGGGGAGTAGGGGCTACGAGCAGTACTTC,CASSLEGLAGSRGYEQYF
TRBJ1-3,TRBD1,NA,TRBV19,TGTGCCAGTAGGAGACAGGGGGCTATCTCTGGAAACACCATATATTTT,CASRRQGAISGNTIYF
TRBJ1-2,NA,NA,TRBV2,TGTGCCAGCACCACAACAGGCTCCCCTGGCTACACCTTC,CASTTTGSPGYTF
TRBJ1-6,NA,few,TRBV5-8,TGTGCCAGCAGCTTGGTCTCTACCGGGCTAACGGGGTCACCCCTCCACTTT,CASSLVSTGLTGSPLHF
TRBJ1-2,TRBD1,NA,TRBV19,TGTGCCAGTAGTAGGACAGGGGACTATGGCTACACCTTC,CASSRTGDYGYTF
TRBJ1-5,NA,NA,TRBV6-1,TGTGCCAGCAGTGAATCGCAGAATCAGCCCCAGCATTTT,CASSESQNQPQHF
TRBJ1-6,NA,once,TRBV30,TGTGCCTGGAGTGGAACAGCTTCACCCCTCCACTTT,CAWSGTASPLHF
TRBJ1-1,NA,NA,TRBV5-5,TGTGCCAGCAGCTTGGCCGCGACAACGAACACTGAAGCTTTCTTT,CASSLAATTNTEAFF
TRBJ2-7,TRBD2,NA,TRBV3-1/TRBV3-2,TGTGCCAGCAGCCACCTACTAGCGGGGGGGCCCTCCTACGAGCAGTACTTC,CASSHLLAGGPSYEQYF
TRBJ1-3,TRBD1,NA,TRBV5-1,TGCGCCAGCAGCGGACAAACCGGGACAGGCGGAAACACCATATATTTT,CASSGQTGTGGNTIYF
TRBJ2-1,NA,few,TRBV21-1,TGTGCCAGCAGCAAACCCACGACTAGCGACAAATCCCATGAGCAGTTCTTC,CASSKPTTSDKSHEQFF
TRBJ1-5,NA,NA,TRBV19,TGTGCCACAGCGGACAGAAATCAGCCCCAGCATTTT,CATADRNQPQHF
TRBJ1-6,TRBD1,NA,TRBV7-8,TGTGCCAGCAGCTTTTGGGGACAGGGTATTGCACCCCTCCACTTT,CASSFWGQGIAPLHF
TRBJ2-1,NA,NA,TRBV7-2,TGTGCCAGCAGCTTAGGTACGGGGGGCGCATACAATGAGCAGTTCTTC,CASSLGTGGAYNEQFF
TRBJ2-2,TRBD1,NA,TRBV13,TGTGCCAGCAGCCGGACAGGGGGTCCTACCGGGGAGCTGTTTTTT,CASSRTGGPTGELFF
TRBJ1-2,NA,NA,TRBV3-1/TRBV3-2,TGTGCCAGCAGCCAAGAAGGATCAGGGGTTAGGTATGGCTACACCTTC,CASSQEGSGVRYGYTF
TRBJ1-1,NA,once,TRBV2,TGTGCCCTAGGGAGGTCGGTTGACACTGAAGCTTTCTTT,CALGRSVDTEAFF
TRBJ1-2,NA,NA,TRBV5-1,TGCGCCAGCAGCCTAGAACAGGGTGACTATGGCTACACCTTC,CASSLEQGDYGYTF
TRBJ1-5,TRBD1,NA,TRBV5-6,TGTGCCAGCAGCTTGCGACAGGGCTTCTATAGCAATCAGCCCCAGCATTTT,CASSLRQGFYSNQPQHF
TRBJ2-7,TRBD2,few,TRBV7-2,TGTGCCAGCAGCTCCGGACTAGCGGCCTACGAGCAGTACTTC,CASSSGLAAYEQYF
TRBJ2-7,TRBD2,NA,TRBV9,TGTGCCAGCAGCGTAGGGTCAGGGTGGACTAGCGGGACCTACGAGCAGTACTTC,CASSVGSGWTSGTYEQYF
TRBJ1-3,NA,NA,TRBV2,TGTGCCAGCAAGGAGGGAGACACCATATATTTT,CASKEGDTIYF
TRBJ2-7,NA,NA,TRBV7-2,TGTGCCAGCAGCTTAGTTCAGGGTTGGGAGCAGTACTTC,CASSLVQGWEQYF
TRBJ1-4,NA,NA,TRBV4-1,TGCGCCAGCAGACTACACGGGGGGGGGCGCTGGGATGAAAAACTGTTTTTT,CASRLHGGGRWDEKLFF
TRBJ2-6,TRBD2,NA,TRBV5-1,TGCGCCAGCAGCTACACTAGCGGGGAGCACTCTGGGGCCAACGTCCTGACTTTC,CASSYTSGEHSGANVLTF
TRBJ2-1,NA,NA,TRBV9,TGTGCCAGCAGCGTAGATCTGGGGGCTAGCTCCTACAATGAGCAGTTCTTC,CASSVDLGASSYNEQFF
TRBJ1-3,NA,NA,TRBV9,TGTGCCAGCAGCGTGGATTCCGGGGGCACCATATATTTT,CASSVDSGGTIYF
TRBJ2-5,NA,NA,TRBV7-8,TGTGCCAGCAGCTTAGGTCGGATAGCGACCCAGTACTTC,CASSLGRIATQYF
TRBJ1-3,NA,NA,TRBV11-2,TGTGCCAGCAGCTCCCGCTCAGGGGCTGGAAACACCATATATTTT,CASSSRSGAGNTIYF
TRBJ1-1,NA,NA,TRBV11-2,TGTGCCAGCAGCTTAGATGGACAGTACGCTGAAGCTTTCTTT,CASSLDGQYAEAFF
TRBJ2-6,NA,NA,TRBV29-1,TGCAGCGCCTGGACAGCGCCCAGCTCTGGGGCCAACGTCCTGACTTTC,CSAWTAPSSGANVLTF
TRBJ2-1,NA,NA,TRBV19,TGTGCCAGTTCGACAGGGAGGAATGAGCAGTTCTTC,CASSTGRNEQFF
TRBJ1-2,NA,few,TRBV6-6,TGTGCCAGCAGCCTCAATGGGGCCATCTATGGCTACACCTTC,CASSLNGAIYGYTF